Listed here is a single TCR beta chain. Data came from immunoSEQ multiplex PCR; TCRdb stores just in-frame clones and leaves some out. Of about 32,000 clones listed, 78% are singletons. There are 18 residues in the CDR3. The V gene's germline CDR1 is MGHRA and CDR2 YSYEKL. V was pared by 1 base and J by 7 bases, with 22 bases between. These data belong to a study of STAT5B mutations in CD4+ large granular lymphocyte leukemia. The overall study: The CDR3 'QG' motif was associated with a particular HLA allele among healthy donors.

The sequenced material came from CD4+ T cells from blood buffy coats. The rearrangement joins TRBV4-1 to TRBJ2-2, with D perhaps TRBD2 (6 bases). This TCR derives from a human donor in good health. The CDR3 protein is CASSQAAGQGGWGGELFF. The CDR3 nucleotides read TGCGCCAGCAGCCAAGCGGCGGGGCAGGGAGGATGGGGCGGGGAGCTGTTTTTT.